Listed below are T cell receptor beta chains from one sample, sequenced in a study of CD4 T cells in relation to SARS-CoV-2 and coronaviruses. Clones were read by immunoSEQ multiplex PCR, and TCRdb kept only the in-frame ones, dropping some. The profile covers some 40,000 clones, with about 80% appearing a single time and 6.6% taken by the ten largest. These receptors have no identified antigens. The specimen was naive CD4+ T cells from PBMCs, cultured in vitro. These receptors were obtained from an adult with COVID-19. Each CDR3 is given without its conserved first and last residue. The order of the fields is V gene, J gene, D gene, CDR3 protein. The D gene is left open where the match is weak.

TRBV12-1	TRBJ2-7	.	ASSFARSRDWVYEQY
TRBV19	TRBJ2-7	.	ASSLSGARGVQY
TRBV5-1	TRBJ2-7	.	ASSHGGWEGPLDEQY
TRBV19	TRBJ2-5	.	ASSSLQGRGGETQY
TRBV3-1/TRBV3-2	TRBJ2-5	TRBD1	ASSYVGQGKETQY
TRBV2	TRBJ2-7	.	ASSESGRYEQY
TRBV6-5	TRBJ2-5	.	ASSYRGPGAGNQY
TRBV20-1	TRBJ2-3	.	SASKGTSTDTQY
TRBV27	TRBJ2-5	.	ASSLNPVGGASGTQY
TRBV6-5	TRBJ2-7	.	ASSYPPSYEQY
TRBV9	TRBJ2-3	.	ASSVAGGEGDTQY
TRBV7-9	TRBJ2-1	.	ASSSGTLTHDEQF
TRBV19	TRBJ2-1	.	ASSIVSGSGYEQF
TRBV28	TRBJ1-5	.	ASSLRPRSDQPQH
TRBV5-6	TRBJ1-5	.	ASSLARRPAKNQPQH
TRBV10-1	TRBJ2-2	TRBD2	ASSESLLAGVNTGELF
TRBV27	TRBJ2-1	.	ASRSGAGPHNEQF
TRBV20-1	TRBJ2-5	.	SASSPAGPHSGETQY
TRBV12-3/TRBV12-4	TRBJ1-4	.	ASSSILDEKLF
TRBV18	TRBJ2-2	.	ASSLRRGPDGELF
TRBV2	TRBJ2-1	.	ASRDGGWSDEQF
TRBV5-1	TRBJ1-1	TRBD1	ASSLGTVNTEAF
TRBV2	TRBJ2-7	.	ASSSESYEQY
TRBV5-8	TRBJ1-1	TRBD1	ASGPGQGESMNTEAF
TRBV10-3	TRBJ2-5	.	AISSTRVEETQY
TRBV7-2	TRBJ2-3	.	ASSKTSFSQY
TRBV7-9	TRBJ2-1	.	ASSLDFGGLDEQF
TRBV28	TRBJ2-7	.	ASISVSTSYEQY
TRBV7-2	TRBJ1-2	TRBD1	ASSRTGLPAGYT
TRBV19	TRBJ1-4	.	ASSMSATNEKLF
TRBV11-2	TRBJ2-7	TRBD1	ASSKRQGAYEQY
TRBV5-1	TRBJ1-1	.	ASSLSGGNTEAF
TRBV28	TRBJ1-1	.	ASLDRGLNTEAF
TRBV24-1	TRBJ2-5	.	ATSDSDGSLETQY
TRBV24-1	TRBJ2-7	.	ATSRSYEQY
TRBV18	TRBJ2-2	TRBD2	ASSPWLAGTGELF
TRBV5-1	TRBJ1-4	.	ASSETVENEKLF
TRBV28	TRBJ1-1	.	ASSLWGRDTEAF
TRBV25-1	TRBJ2-7	.	ASSNWPSYEQY
TRBV4-1	TRBJ1-6	TRBD1	ASSQVVGTANSPLH
TRBV29-1	TRBJ2-1	.	SVDGERRAGRF
TRBV24-1	TRBJ2-5	TRBD1	ATSDRDRDLRAQETQY
TRBV18	TRBJ1-1	.	ATSREGATEAF
TRBV5-4	TRBJ1-4	TRBD1	ASSLGQGLTNEKLF
TRBV3-1/TRBV3-2	TRBJ1-5	.	ASSQDGTINQPQH
TRBV13	TRBJ1-6	.	ASSVGGGNSPLH
TRBV13	TRBJ2-7	.	ASSRRQDWEQY
TRBV2	TRBJ2-7	.	ASSVPLLAVISYEQY
TRBV4-2	TRBJ2-7	.	ASSQVLDPYVQY
TRBV6-6	TRBJ1-4	TRBD1	ASTTTGDGMF
TRBV27	TRBJ1-1	TRBD1	ASSLTGKTEAF
TRBV5-5	TRBJ2-7	TRBD2	ASSLAGGSYEQY